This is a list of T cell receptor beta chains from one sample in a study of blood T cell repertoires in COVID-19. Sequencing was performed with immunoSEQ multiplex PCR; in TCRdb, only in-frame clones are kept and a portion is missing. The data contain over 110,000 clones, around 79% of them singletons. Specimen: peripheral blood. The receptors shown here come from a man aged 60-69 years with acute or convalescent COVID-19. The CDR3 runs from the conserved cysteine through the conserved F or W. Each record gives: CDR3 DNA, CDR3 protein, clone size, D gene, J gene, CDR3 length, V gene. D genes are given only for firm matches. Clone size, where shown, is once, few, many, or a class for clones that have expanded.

CDR3 DNA: TGTGCCAGCAGTTTTGGAGTAGCTGGTAATGAGCAGTTCTTC
CDR3 protein: CASSFGVAGNEQFF
clone size: .
D gene: .
J gene: TRBJ2-1
CDR3 length: 14
V gene: TRBV28

CDR3 DNA: TGTGCCAGCAGCCAAGACAGGGGGCGCGACGAGCAGTACTTC
CDR3 protein: CASSQDRGRDEQYF
clone size: .
D gene: TRBD1
J gene: TRBJ2-7
CDR3 length: 14
V gene: TRBV7-2

CDR3 DNA: TGTGCCAGCAGCCCCCCGGGGAACACAGATACGCAGTATTTT
CDR3 protein: CASSPPGNTDTQYF
clone size: many
D gene: .
J gene: TRBJ2-3
CDR3 length: 14
V gene: TRBV7-9

CDR3 DNA: TGTGCCAGCAGCCAAGCTGCGATCAGGGACTATGGCTACACCTTC
CDR3 protein: CASSQAAIRDYGYTF
clone size: .
D gene: .
J gene: TRBJ1-2
CDR3 length: 15
V gene: TRBV3-1/TRBV3-2

CDR3 DNA: TGTGCCAGCAGGGAACAGGGGTGGGTTAGCACAGATACGCAGTATTTT
CDR3 protein: CASREQGWVSTDTQYF
clone size: few
D gene: TRBD1
J gene: TRBJ2-3
CDR3 length: 16
V gene: TRBV7-2

CDR3 DNA: TGCGCCAGCAGCCAAGATATGGCAACCCCCCAGTTCTTC
CDR3 protein: CASSQDMATPQFF
clone size: .
D gene: .
J gene: TRBJ2-1
CDR3 length: 13
V gene: TRBV4-3

CDR3 DNA: TGTGCCAGCAGTTTATTGACTAGCGGGAGTACCGGGGAGCTGTTTTTT
CDR3 protein: CASSLLTSGSTGELFF
clone size: .
D gene: TRBD2
J gene: TRBJ2-2
CDR3 length: 16
V gene: TRBV28

CDR3 DNA: TGTGCCAGCGGAGAAGGGACAGGGGAGAATCAGCCCCAGCATTTT
CDR3 protein: CASGEGTGENQPQHF
clone size: .
D gene: TRBD1
J gene: TRBJ1-5
CDR3 length: 15
V gene: TRBV2

CDR3 DNA: TGTGCCAGCAGTCTGACAGGGGGCCGAAACACCATATATTTT
CDR3 protein: CASSLTGGRNTIYF
clone size: .
D gene: TRBD1
J gene: TRBJ1-3
CDR3 length: 14
V gene: TRBV28

CDR3 DNA: TGTGCCAGCAGTAGAGGGACTAGCGTCTTCGAGCAGTACTTC
CDR3 protein: CASSRGTSVFEQYF
clone size: few
D gene: TRBD2
J gene: TRBJ2-7
CDR3 length: 14
V gene: TRBV27

CDR3 DNA: TGTGCCAGCAGCGTGGGGCAGGGAGGAACCGGGGAGCTGTTTTTT
CDR3 protein: CASSVGQGGTGELFF
clone size: .
D gene: .
J gene: TRBJ2-2
CDR3 length: 15
V gene: TRBV7-9

CDR3 DNA: TGTGCCAGCAGTTTATCAGCGGGAGTTGGTACGCAGTATTTT
CDR3 protein: CASSLSAGVGTQYF
clone size: .
D gene: TRBD2
J gene: TRBJ2-3
CDR3 length: 14
V gene: TRBV27

CDR3 DNA: TGTGCCACCAGTGATTTGCATAACACCGGGGAGCTGTTTTTT
CDR3 protein: CATSDLHNTGELFF
clone size: .
D gene: .
J gene: TRBJ2-2
CDR3 length: 14
V gene: TRBV24-1

CDR3 DNA: TGTGCCAGCAGCCAAGATCGGGACAGGTCTGGAAACACCATATATTTT
CDR3 protein: CASSQDRDRSGNTIYF
clone size: .
D gene: TRBD1
J gene: TRBJ1-3
CDR3 length: 16
V gene: TRBV4-2

CDR3 DNA: TGTGCCAGCAGCGGCCGGGACAGAGCTGGCGGGCTCCACTTT
CDR3 protein: CASSGRDRAGGLHF
clone size: .
D gene: TRBD1
J gene: TRBJ1-6
CDR3 length: 14
V gene: TRBV11-2

CDR3 DNA: TGTGCCAGCAGTCTGCTGGCGGGCGCCAAAAACATTCAGTACTTC
CDR3 protein: CASSLLAGAKNIQYF
clone size: .
D gene: .
J gene: TRBJ2-4
CDR3 length: 15
V gene: TRBV6-2/TRBV6-3

CDR3 DNA: TGTGCCAGCAGCTTAGGGACAGGGGATGGCTACACCTTC
CDR3 protein: CASSLGTGDGYTF
clone size: few
D gene: TRBD1
J gene: TRBJ1-2
CDR3 length: 13
V gene: TRBV7-9

CDR3 DNA: TGTGCCAGTAAAATAGGGACAGGGGATGGCTACACCTTC
CDR3 protein: CASKIGTGDGYTF
clone size: .
D gene: TRBD1
J gene: TRBJ1-2
CDR3 length: 13
V gene: TRBV19

CDR3 DNA: TGTGCCTGGAGTGTGGTAGCCTACGAGCAGTACTTC
CDR3 protein: CAWSVVAYEQYF
clone size: .
D gene: .
J gene: TRBJ2-7
CDR3 length: 12
V gene: TRBV30

CDR3 DNA: TGTGCCAGCAGCTTAGAGCGACAGGGGTACTATGGCTACACCTTC
CDR3 protein: CASSLERQGYYGYTF
clone size: few
D gene: TRBD1
J gene: TRBJ1-2
CDR3 length: 15
V gene: TRBV11-2

CDR3 DNA: TGTGCCACTAGCGGGATGGGGACCCAGTACTTC
CDR3 protein: CATSGMGTQYF
clone size: .
D gene: TRBD2
J gene: TRBJ2-5
CDR3 length: 11
V gene: TRBV2

CDR3 DNA: TGTGCCAGCTGGCCCAGAGGGACTAGCGGGAGGAGGGCGAACACCGGGGAGCTGTTTTTT
CDR3 protein: CASWPRGTSGRRANTGELFF
clone size: .
D gene: TRBD2
J gene: TRBJ2-2
CDR3 length: 20
V gene: TRBV27

CDR3 DNA: TGTGCCAGCAGCGAACAAATAGCGGGAGATCCCGAGCAGTACTTC
CDR3 protein: CASSEQIAGDPEQYF
clone size: few
D gene: TRBD2
J gene: TRBJ2-7
CDR3 length: 15
V gene: TRBV7-9

CDR3 DNA: TGCGCCAGCAGCTTGATGGCAGGAACTAGCACAGATACGCAGTATTTT
CDR3 protein: CASSLMAGTSTDTQYF
clone size: .
D gene: .
J gene: TRBJ2-3
CDR3 length: 16
V gene: TRBV5-1